This entry lists 15 T cell receptor beta chains sequenced from one sample in a study of early T cells in non-severe SARS-CoV-2 infection. TCRdb redid the calling of the 5' RACE reads with MiXCR, one entry per CDR3 protein. The table lists tens of thousands of distinct CDR3 sequences, 4.5% to 7% of them singletons. The sample taken for sequencing was whole blood. Receptor source: an adult who was a healthcare worker with PCR-confirmed SARS-CoV-2 infection or an uninfected control (not recorded which).

There are many counts of this clonotype. The chain recombines TRBV20-1 with TRBJ2-5, with no clear D. CDR1 is DFQATT and CDR2 is SNEGSKA in the germline V gene (reference sequence). The CDR3 length is 11 residues. V gave up 2 bases and J gave up 6 bases, with 7 bases separating them. The CDR3, as DNA: TGCAGTGCTAGATTCCAGAAGACCCAGTACTTC. It is translated as CSARFQKTQYF.

The gene calls are TRBV20-1 and TRBJ2-7; TRBD1 is a possible D gene (6 bases). The V gene lost 3 bases and the J gene lost 3 bases, with 15 bases spanning the gap. CDR1 and CDR2 (germline): DFQATT, SNEGSKA (reference sequence). The CDR3 spans 14 residues. CDR3 nucleotides: TGCAGTGCTAGTAGCAGTGCACAGGGCTACGAGCAGTACTTC. Its translation is CSASSSAQGYEQYF.

This clonotype was seen only a few times. This rearrangement joins TRBV20-1 to TRBJ1-5; TRBD1 matches at 10 bases. Germline V lookup: CDR1 DFQATT, CDR2 SNEGSKA (reference sequence). CDR3 length equals 14 residues. V gave up 5 bases and J gave up 6 bases; unmatched junction bases: 7. For the CDR3, the DNA is TGCAGTGCTGCGGGACAGGGGTATGGTCAGCCCCAGCATTTT. Residues: CSAAGQGYGQPQHF.

This clonotype was found many times. The chain has TRBV5-6 and TRBJ2-7; D may be TRBD1 (5 bases). The length of the CDR3 is 15 residues. Germline V lookup: CDR1 SGHDT, CDR2 YYEEEE. V gave up 4 bases and J gave up 3 bases, with 17 bases separating them. The CDR3 DNA follows: TGTGCCAGCAGCCCGCAACAGACAGACAACTACGAGCAGTACTTC. Translation: CASSPQQTDNYEQYF. The full variable domain, its missing parts supplied by reference TRBV5-6 and TRBJ2-7, is DAGVTQSPTHLIKTRGQQVTLRCSPKSGHDTVSWYQQALGQGPQFIFQYYEEEERQRGNFPDRFSGHQFPNYSSELNVNALLLGDSALYLCASSPQQTDNYEQYFGPGTRLTVT.

This clonotype has only a few counts. The chain employs TRBV14 and TRBJ2-1; a weak D match, TRBD2 (6 bases). The CDR3 runs to 18 residues. In germline, CDR1 is SGHDN, CDR2 FVKESK. The ends were cut back, 2 bases at V and 5 bases at J, with 22 bases in the middle. This CDR3 reads CASSQFFGGTISNNEQFF. The CDR3 DNA is TGTGCCAGCAGCCAATTTTTCGGAGGGACCATCTCTAACAATGAGCAGTTCTTC.

This chain connects TRBV18 to TRBJ2-5; the D is unclear. The CDR3 covers 14 residues. The V end was cut by 3 bases, the J end by 2 bases, with 10 bases between. In germline, CDR1 is KGHSH, CDR2 LQKENI. DNA for the CDR3: TGTGCCAGCTCACCCTCTGCGTCTCAAGAGACCCAGTACTTC. It yields the protein CASSPSASQETQYF.

The chain is built from TRBV2 and TRBJ2-7, with D uncertain. V was shortened by 2 bases and J by 7 bases, with 18 bases between the two germline ends. The CDR3 is 15 residues long. The V gene's germline CDR1 is SNHLY and CDR2 FYNNEI. CDR3 nucleotides: TGTGCCAGCAGTGAACGATTTACAGCCGCAACGGAGCAGTACTTC. Encoded protein: CASSERFTAATEQYF.

Many counts were recorded for this clonotype. V and J are TRBV7-3 and TRBJ2-1; 14 bases map to TRBD2. Trimming cost V 5 bases and J 9 bases; bases outside gene matches: 12. Germline values: CDR1 SGHTA, CDR2 FQGTGA. The CDR3 spans 17 residues. The DNA of the CDR3 is TGTGCCAGCAGCCCGCACGGGACTAGCGGGAGACGGGTTGAGCAGTTCTTC. Translation gives CASSPHGTSGRRVEQFF.

This clonotype occurred many times. The chain carries TRBV2 and TRBJ2-1; D may be TRBD1 or TRBD2 (5 bases each). The CDR3 runs to 14 residues. V lost 5 bases and J 3 bases, leaving 11 bases between the germline ends. CDR1 and CDR2 from the germline V gene are SNHLY and FYNNEI. The CDR3 DNA reads TGTGCCAGCAGTACGAGGGGAGTCTACAATGAGCAGTTCTTC. Translating it yields CASSTRGVYNEQFF.

The table lists this clonotype with a count of one. This could be a read error, since a much larger clone is one nucleotide away. The final CDR3 position lacks the conserved phenylalanine or tryptophan, pointing to a likely read error. J is TRBJ2-1 and V is TRBV5-1, with D tentatively TRBD1 (6 bases). Trimming left V 4 bases short and J 4 bases short, with 12 bases between. Germline CDR1 SGHRS, CDR2 YFSETQ. The length of the CDR3 is 14 residues. CDR3 sequence: CASSTGQQYNEQFS. As DNA, the CDR3 is TGCGCCAGCAGCACCGGACAGCAGTACAATGAGCAGTTCTCC.

This clonotype was seen at least ten times. The rearrangement uses TRBV5-1 and TRBJ2-6; possible D gene TRBD1, 6 bases. Deletions cut 4 bases from V and 2 bases from J, with 13 bases between. Germline V gene sequence: CDR1 SGHRS, CDR2 YFSETQ. The CDR3 totals 16 residues. CDR3 DNA: TGCGCCAGCAGCGCCCGTTGGGACACTGGGGCCAACGTCCTGACTTTC. Protein product: CASSARWDTGANVLTF.

This clonotype occurred a few times. This chain links TRBV7-9 with TRBJ2-1; 9 bases align to TRBD2. Unmatched junction bases numbered 6, after V lost 5 bases and J lost 10 bases. Germline loops: CDR1 SEHNR, CDR2 FQNEAQ (reference sequence). This CDR3 comprises 13 residues. CDR3 nucleotides: TGTGCCAGCAGCCGTAGCGGGAGCGGGGAGCAGTTCTTC. Translation: CASSRSGSGEQFF. The full variable domain, rest sourced from reference TRBV7-9 and TRBJ2-1, is DTGVSQNPRHKITKRGQNVTFRCDPISEHNRLYWYRQTLGQGPEFLTYFQNEAQLEKSRLLSDRFSAERPKGSFSTLEIQRTEQGDSAMYLCASSRSGSGEQFFGPGTRLTVL.

This CDR3 is CASSLGPYNEQFF. In DNA, the CDR3 is TGCGCCAGCAGCTTGGGACCTTACAATGAGCAGTTCTTC. V is TRBV5-1 and J is TRBJ2-1; D is ambiguous. There are 13 residues in the CDR3. With 0 bases removed from V and 4 bases from J, the gap between germline ends came to 5 bases. The germline V gene encodes CDR1 SGHRS and CDR2 YFSETQ.

The CDR3 coding sequence is TGTGCCAGCAGTTTATCTAGCGGGAGGGAATACCACACCGGGGAGCTGTTTTTT. Amino acid sequence: CASSLSSGREYHTGELFF. V usage is TRBV12-3 or TRBV12-4 and J usage is TRBJ2-2, with 12 bases identical to TRBD2. Losses at the gene ends were 2 bases for V and 3 bases for J; bases not matched to a gene: 7. The CDR3 consists of 18 residues.

This clonotype has a count of ten or more. The genes are TRBV6-5 and TRBJ2-7; D is possibly TRBD2 (5 bases). Germline lookup yields CDR1 MNHEY and CDR2 SVGAGI. V was shortened by 2 bases and J by 1 base, with 6 bases between the two germline ends. This CDR3 is built from 13 residues. Written as DNA, the CDR3 is TGTGCCAGCAGTTACAGAGGGTCCTACGAGCAGTACTTC. It codes for CASSYRGSYEQYF.